The T cell receptor beta chain under discussion was sequenced for a study of T-cell memory formation after mild COVID-19. Each CDR3 protein is one row after TCRdb ran MiXCR on the 5' RACE reads. Of 250,000 to 300,000 distinct CDR3 sequences detected, 15% to 20% appear once; the ten largest clones hold roughly 20%. The sample holds a few counts of this clonotype. The CDR3 is 14 amino acids. The V gene's germline CDR1 is SGHTA and CDR2 FQGNSA. Deletions cut 3 bases from V and 5 bases from J, with 13 bases between. The chain is built from TRBV7-2 and TRBJ2-5; D might be TRBD1 (6 bases). The sample comprised PBMCs or a T cell subset sorted from them (not recorded which). This receptor was obtained from a young man who had mild COVID-19 (a few samples of this study predate the infection). Cell type and time point are not known. This chain's CDR3 is CASSFSRGSETQYF. The CDR3 nucleotides read TGTGCCAGCAGCTTTAGCAGGGGAAGCGAGACCCAGTACTTC.